This T cell receptor (beta chain) is drawn from a study of T cells in Graves' hyperthyroidism and ophthalmopathy (dated by TCRdb to between 2018 and 2021). Regarding the complete study: Peripheral blood was sampled at the time of initial diagnosis, prior to any treatment. The roughly 100 discovery patients were randomly split 7:3 into training and test sets. Thyroid tissue and blood T-cell repertoires from about six Graves' hyperthyroidism patients were also compared in the study. The paper reports TCR Vbeta CDR3 sequencing of more than 120 peripheral blood samples: approximately 43 ophthalmopathy, some 80 hyperthyroidism and roughly 17 progressor patients. Prospective prediction of ophthalmopathy was tested in an independent validation cohort consisting of some 20 hyperthyroidism patients and some 16 patients who later progressed to ophthalmopathy. TCR V-J signatures able to tell the groups apart were searched for in a discovery cohort of 90 to 100 patients, of whom around 42 had Graves' ophthalmopathy and about 60 had stable Graves' hyperthyroidism. Once sampling was done, hyperthyroidism patients were given methimazole at a starting dose of 30 mg daily, whereas ophthalmopathy patients were given high-dose intravenous methylprednisolone. The research as a whole found: In cross-validation, a model built on a 13 V-J signature told ophthalmopathy apart from stable hyperthyroidism with less than 90% sensitivity and around 84% specificity, and in testing the same model reached 80%/75%. Blood samples also contained most of the expanded thyroid clonotypes (frequency above 0.001), which suggests that blood repertoires may reflect thyroid immune responses. In validation, progression to ophthalmopathy was predicted by the model with 70.59% sensitivity and about 72% specificity, a median of roughly 6.4 months before onset. Sample size was not statistically predetermined, and blinding of investigators to group allocation was not performed.

This clonotype was seen many times. Its antigen is not yet known. Qualities for individual bases were not recorded, and no much larger clone is one base off. The TCR beta CDR3 regions were amplified from RNA transcripts. For the first round of RT-PCR on the TCR CDR3, the HTBI primer set was used together with the Qiagen OneStep RT-PCR kit. Libraries were constructed in a second round of multiplex PCR, after which size selection and purification were performed. The libraries were sequenced on an Illumina HiSeq2000 using paired-end 100 bp reads. In the paper's pipeline: Raw data were processed with SOAPnuke, discarding reads with adapters, uncalled bases, mean Phred below 15, or no exact constant-primer or identifier match. COPE v1.2.5 was used to merge high-quality paired reads, and clonotypes were defined as unique nucleotide sequences. Clonotypes were aligned to IMGT TRBV, TRBD and TRBJ reference segments using MiTCR v1.1. The analysis included only V-J combinations with a frequency above 0.0001, which together covered 99% to 99.2% of the repertoires. A TCS score was defined as the ratio between F50 (clonal expansion) and ExV (chaos), using BLOSUM62-based TCRdist between CDR3 peptides within each V-J. Welch's t-statistics and random forest reduced some 510 V-J features to under 15, which were used in a naive Bayes classifier (R e1071). TCRdb reanalyzed the raw reads on its own, using fastp at Q25 for trimming and MiXCR for clone calling, and kept in-frame beta chains. For every CDR3 protein sequence, its rows merge into one entry that carries the most common genes and DNA. The V and J calls here are based on TCRdb, not the publication. The sample profile shows fewer than 350,000 distinct CDR3 sequences; roughly an eighth of them were found once. 7% to 9.5% of the sample is taken by the ten largest.

CDR1 and CDR2 were assigned from the germline V gene as MDHEN and SYDVKM. V is pared back by 6 bases and J by 12 bases, with 20 bases lying between the germline termini. The CDR3, cysteine through phenylalanine, is 13 amino acids long. Kept here is only the CDR3 DNA, which spans 39 bases and is read in frame from base 1. Graves' hyperthyroidism was defined as stable when no progression to ophthalmopathy occurred over 18 months of follow-up. Hyperthyroidism patients were newly diagnosed, had a disease duration of under 2 months, and were aged 18 to 65 years. Any patient with an uncontrolled infection, another autoimmune disease, pregnancy or lactation was excluded. Diagnoses were based on clinical symptoms, serum thyroxine and TRAb, thyroid ultrasound and orbital computed tomography. PBMCs were isolated from about 10 ml of fresh peripheral blood by Ficoll-Paque density gradient centrifugation. Trizol reagent was used to extract total RNA, and RNA quality was then checked on an Agilent 2100 Bioanalyzer.

This sequence uses TRBV28 and TRBJ2-5; the D call is tentative, TRBD1 or TRBD2, as each matches 7 bases. The sample consisted of blood. The clonotype was recovered from a woman aged 40-49 years with Graves' hyperthyroidism. The nucleotide sequence is given as TGTGCCAGCAGCGCGAGGTCAGCAGGGGGGGAGTACTTC. It translates to CASSARSAGGEYF.